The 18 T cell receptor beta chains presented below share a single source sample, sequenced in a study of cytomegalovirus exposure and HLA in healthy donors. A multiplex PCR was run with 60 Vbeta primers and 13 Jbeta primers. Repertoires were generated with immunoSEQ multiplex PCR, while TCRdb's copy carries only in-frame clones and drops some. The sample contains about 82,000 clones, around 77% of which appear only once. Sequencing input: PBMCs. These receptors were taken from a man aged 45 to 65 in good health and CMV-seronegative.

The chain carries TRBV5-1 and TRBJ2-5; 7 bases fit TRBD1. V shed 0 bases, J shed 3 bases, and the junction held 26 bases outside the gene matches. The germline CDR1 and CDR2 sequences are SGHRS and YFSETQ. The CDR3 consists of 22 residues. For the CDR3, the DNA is TGCGCCAGCAGCTTGGGAAGCTATGCAGGGGGAACGGCCGAGGTGGCTAAAGAGACCCAGTACTTC. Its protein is CASSLGSYAGGTAEVAKETQYF.

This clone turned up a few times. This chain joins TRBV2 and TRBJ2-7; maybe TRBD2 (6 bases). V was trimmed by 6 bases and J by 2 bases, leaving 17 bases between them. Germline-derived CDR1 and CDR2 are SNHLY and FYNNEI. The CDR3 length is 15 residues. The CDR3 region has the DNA TGTGCCAGCAGGGCGCGGGACTCCCCTACCTACGAGCAGTACTTC. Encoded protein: CASRARDSPTYEQYF.

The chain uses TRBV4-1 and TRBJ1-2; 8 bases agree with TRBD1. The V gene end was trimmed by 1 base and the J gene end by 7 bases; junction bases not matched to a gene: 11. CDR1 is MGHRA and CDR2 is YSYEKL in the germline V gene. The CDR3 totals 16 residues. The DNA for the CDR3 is TGCGCCAGCAGCCAAGCGGCAGGGGGCCAAAAAAGTGGCTACACCTTC. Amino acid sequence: CASSQAAGGQKSGYTF.

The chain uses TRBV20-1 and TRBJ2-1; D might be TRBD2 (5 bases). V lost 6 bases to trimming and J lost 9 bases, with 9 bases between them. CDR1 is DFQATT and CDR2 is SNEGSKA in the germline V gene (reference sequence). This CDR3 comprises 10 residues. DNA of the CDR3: TGCAGTGCCTATCGGGGTGAGCAGTTCTTC. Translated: CSAYRGEQFF.

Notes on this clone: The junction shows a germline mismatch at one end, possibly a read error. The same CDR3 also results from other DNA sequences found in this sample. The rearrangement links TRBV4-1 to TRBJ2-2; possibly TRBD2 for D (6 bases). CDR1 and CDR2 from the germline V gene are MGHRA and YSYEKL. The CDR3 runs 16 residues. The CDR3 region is CASSQSRRGNTGELFF. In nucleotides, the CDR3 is TGCGCCAGCAGCCAATCCCGACGGGGGAACACCGGGGAGCTGTTCTTT.

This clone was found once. CDR3 residues: CASRFGTVNQPQHF. As DNA, the CDR3 is TGTGCCAGTAGGTTTGGGACAGTTAATCAGCCCCAGCATTTT. The chain is built from TRBV19 and TRBJ1-5; 7 nucleotides agree with TRBD1. This CDR3 contains 14 residues. V was pared by 6 bases and J by 4 bases, with 6 bases of the junction left unmatched. CDR1 and CDR2 (germline): LNHDA, SQIVND (reference sequence).

The CDR3 loop is CASSPRQGEGGYTF. The CDR3 DNA follows: TGTGCCAGCAGTCCCCGACAGGGGGAAGGTGGCTACACCTTC. J is TRBJ1-2 and V is TRBV27; TRBD1 matches 9 bases. The V gene's germline CDR1 is MNHEY and CDR2 SMNVEV (reference sequence). The CDR3 consists of 14 residues. V was pared by 5 bases and J by 7 bases, with 8 bases of the junction left unmatched.

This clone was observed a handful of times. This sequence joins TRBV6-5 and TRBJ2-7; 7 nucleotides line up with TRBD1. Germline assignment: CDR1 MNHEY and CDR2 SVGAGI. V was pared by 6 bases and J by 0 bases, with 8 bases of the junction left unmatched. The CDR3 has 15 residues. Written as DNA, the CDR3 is TGTGCCAGCAGCCGCAGTCGGGACAGCTCCTACGAGCAGTACTTC. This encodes CASSRSRDSSYEQYF.

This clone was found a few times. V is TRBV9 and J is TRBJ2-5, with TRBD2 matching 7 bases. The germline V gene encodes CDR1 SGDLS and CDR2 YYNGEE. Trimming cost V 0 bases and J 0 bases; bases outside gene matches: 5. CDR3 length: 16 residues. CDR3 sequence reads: CASSVAGGDHQETQYF. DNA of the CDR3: TGTGCCAGCAGCGTAGCTGGGGGGGACCACCAAGAGACCCAGTACTTC. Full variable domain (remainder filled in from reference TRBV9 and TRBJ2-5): DSGVTQTPKHLITATGQRVTLRCSPRSGDLSVYWYQQSLDQGLQFLIQYYNGEERAKGNILERFSAQQFPDLHSELNLSSLELGDSALYFCASSVAGGDHQETQYFGPGTRLLVL.

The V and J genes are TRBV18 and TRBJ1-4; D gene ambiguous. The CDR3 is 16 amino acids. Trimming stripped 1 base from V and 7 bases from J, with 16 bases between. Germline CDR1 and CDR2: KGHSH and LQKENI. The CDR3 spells CASSPQVPGEGEKLFF. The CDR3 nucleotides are TGTGCCAGCTCACCACAGGTCCCCGGGGAGGGTGAAAAACTGTTTTTT.

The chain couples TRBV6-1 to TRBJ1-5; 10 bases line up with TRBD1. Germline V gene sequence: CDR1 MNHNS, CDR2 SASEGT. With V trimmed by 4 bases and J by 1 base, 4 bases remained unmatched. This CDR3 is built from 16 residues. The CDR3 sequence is CASSVTGGQSNQPQHF. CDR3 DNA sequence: TGTGCCAGCAGTGTGACAGGGGGCCAGAGCAATCAGCCCCAGCATTTT.

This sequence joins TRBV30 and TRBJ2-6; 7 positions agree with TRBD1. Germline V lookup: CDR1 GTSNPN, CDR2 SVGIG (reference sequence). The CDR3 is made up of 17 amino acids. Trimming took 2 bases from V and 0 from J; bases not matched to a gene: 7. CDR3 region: CAWSPRQGYSGANVLTF. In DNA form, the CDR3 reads TGTGCCTGGAGTCCCCGACAGGGATACTCTGGGGCCAACGTCCTGACTTTC.

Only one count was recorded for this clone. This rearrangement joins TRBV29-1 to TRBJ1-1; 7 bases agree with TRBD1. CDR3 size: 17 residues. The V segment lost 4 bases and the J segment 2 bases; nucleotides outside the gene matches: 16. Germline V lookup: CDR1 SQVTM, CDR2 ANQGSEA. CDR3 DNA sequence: TGCAGCGTTGGAGGGATAAAACAGGGGACCGCTAACACTGAAGCTTTCTTT. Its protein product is CSVGGIKQGTANTEAFF.

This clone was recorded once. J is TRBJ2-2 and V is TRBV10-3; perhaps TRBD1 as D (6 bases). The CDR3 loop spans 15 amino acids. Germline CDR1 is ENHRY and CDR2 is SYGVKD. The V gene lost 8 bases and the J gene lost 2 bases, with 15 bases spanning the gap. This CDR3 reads CAISPSGANTGELFF. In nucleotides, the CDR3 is TGTGCCATCTCGCCCTCAGGGGCCAACACCGGGGAGCTGTTTTTT.

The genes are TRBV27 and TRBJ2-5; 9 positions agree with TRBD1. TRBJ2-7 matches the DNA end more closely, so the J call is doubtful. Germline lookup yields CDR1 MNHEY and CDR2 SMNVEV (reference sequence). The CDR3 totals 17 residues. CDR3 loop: CASSLLSLDRGGYEQYF. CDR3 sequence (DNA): TGTGCCAGCAGTTTATTATCCTTGGACAGGGGCGGCTACGAGCAGTACTTC.

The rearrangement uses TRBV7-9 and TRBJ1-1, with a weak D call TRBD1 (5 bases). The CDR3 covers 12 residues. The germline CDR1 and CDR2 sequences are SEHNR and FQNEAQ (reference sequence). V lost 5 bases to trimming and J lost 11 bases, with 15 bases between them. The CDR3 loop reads CASSLYGTGAFF. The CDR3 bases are TGTGCCAGCAGCCTATACGGGACTGGGGCTTTCTTT. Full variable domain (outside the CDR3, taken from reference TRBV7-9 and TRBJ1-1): DTGVSQNPRHKITKRGQNVTFRCDPISEHNRLYWYRQTLGQGPEFLTYFQNEAQLEKSRLLSDRFSAERPKGSFSTLEIQRTEQGDSAMYLCASSLYGTGAFFGQGTRLTVV.

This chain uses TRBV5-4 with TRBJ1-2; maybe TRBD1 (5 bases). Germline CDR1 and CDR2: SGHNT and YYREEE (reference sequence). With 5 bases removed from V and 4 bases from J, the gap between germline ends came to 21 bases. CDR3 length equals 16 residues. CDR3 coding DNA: TGTGCCAGCAGTCCGCGGCAAGGGGAACGTGCCTATGGCTACACCTTC. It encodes CASSPRQGERAYGYTF.

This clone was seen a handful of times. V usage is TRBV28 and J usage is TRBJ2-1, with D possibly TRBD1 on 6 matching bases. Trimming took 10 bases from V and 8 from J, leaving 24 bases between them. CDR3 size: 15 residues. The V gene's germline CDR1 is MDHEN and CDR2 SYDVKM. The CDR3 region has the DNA TGTGCCACCCGTCCTGAGGGGGTAGGATCGGATGAGCAGTTCTTC. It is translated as CATRPEGVGSDEQFF.